Listed below are T cell receptor beta chains from one sample, sequenced in a study of radiation and T cells in renal cell carcinoma. Some clones are missing from TCRdb's copy, which holds only in-frame ones; the method was immunoSEQ multiplex PCR. The sample lists 100,000 to 150,000 clones; around 84% were seen once. The material sequenced was blood, taken from a patient whose treatment included radiotherapy and nephrectomy. These receptors were obtained from a woman aged 55-70 years with renal cell carcinoma. The CDR3 runs from the conserved cysteine through the conserved F or W. The D gene is left open where the match is weak. Where a row states a size, it is once, few, many or the class of an expanded clone; other rows omit it.

clone size: NA
J gene: TRBJ2-5
D gene: NA
V gene: TRBV14
CDR3 DNA: TGTGCCAGCAGCCAAGTTTTGAACCGAAATCAAGAGACCCAGTACTTC
CDR3 protein: CASSQVLNRNQETQYF

clone size: NA
J gene: TRBJ1-2
D gene: NA
V gene: TRBV28
CDR3 DNA: TGTGCCAGCAGTTTCTCGGACAGAACTAACTATGGCTACACCTTC
CDR3 protein: CASSFSDRTNYGYTF

clone size: NA
J gene: TRBJ2-7
D gene: NA
V gene: TRBV6-1
CDR3 DNA: TGTGCCAGCAGGGAAGGCCGGCCTAATTTCTACGAGCAGTACTTC
CDR3 protein: CASREGRPNFYEQYF

clone size: NA
J gene: TRBJ2-7
D gene: NA
V gene: TRBV19
CDR3 DNA: TGTGCCAGTAGTAGGTCAGGGCCCGTCTACGAGCAGTACTTC
CDR3 protein: CASSRSGPVYEQYF

clone size: NA
J gene: TRBJ2-7
D gene: NA
V gene: TRBV5-1
CDR3 DNA: TGCGCCAGCAGCTTGAGCGGGACAGGTTTATACGAGCAGTACTTC
CDR3 protein: CASSLSGTGLYEQYF

clone size: NA
J gene: TRBJ2-7
D gene: NA
V gene: TRBV5-1
CDR3 DNA: TGCGCCAGCAGTTTGGGGCCAGGATCCTCTTACGAGCAGTACTTC
CDR3 protein: CASSLGPGSSYEQYF

clone size: NA
J gene: TRBJ1-5
D gene: NA
V gene: TRBV19
CDR3 DNA: TGTGCCAGTAGTATAGGGCAGGGCCATCAGCCCCAGCATTTT
CDR3 protein: CASSIGQGHQPQHF

clone size: NA
J gene: TRBJ1-4
D gene: TRBD1
V gene: TRBV7-9
CDR3 DNA: TGTGCCAGCAGCCTGCGCCGGGACAGGGATGAAAAACTGTTTTTT
CDR3 protein: CASSLRRDRDEKLFF

clone size: NA
J gene: TRBJ1-5
D gene: NA
V gene: TRBV10-3
CDR3 DNA: TGTGCCATCAGAGCGACAGGTAATCAGCCCCAGCATTTT
CDR3 protein: CAIRATGNQPQHF

clone size: NA
J gene: TRBJ2-7
D gene: TRBD2
V gene: TRBV19
CDR3 DNA: TGTGCCAGTAGGGGACTAGCGGGAGGGGTCTACGAGCAGTACTTC
CDR3 protein: CASRGLAGGVYEQYF

clone size: many
J gene: TRBJ1-1
D gene: NA
V gene: TRBV4-1
CDR3 DNA: TGCGCCAGCAGCCAGGGTCAGTTGAACACTGAAGCTTTCTTT
CDR3 protein: CASSQGQLNTEAFF

clone size: NA
J gene: TRBJ2-7
D gene: NA
V gene: TRBV7-2
CDR3 DNA: TGTGCCAGCAGCTACTCGTCTAGCGCTTACGAGCAGTACTTC
CDR3 protein: CASSYSSSAYEQYF

clone size: NA
J gene: TRBJ2-7
D gene: NA
V gene: TRBV6-1
CDR3 DNA: TGTGCCAGTTTCGGGTACTCCTACGAGCAGTACTTC
CDR3 protein: CASFGYSYEQYF

clone size: NA
J gene: TRBJ2-7
D gene: TRBD1
V gene: TRBV6-1
CDR3 DNA: TGTGCCAGCAGACAGGGGGCGTACGAGCAGTACTTC
CDR3 protein: CASRQGAYEQYF

clone size: NA
J gene: TRBJ2-1
D gene: TRBD1
V gene: TRBV5-1
CDR3 DNA: TGCGCCAGCAGCCCATCTGCTCAGGGGGCCTACAATGAGCAGTTCTTC
CDR3 protein: CASSPSAQGAYNEQFF

clone size: NA
J gene: TRBJ1-5
D gene: NA
V gene: TRBV30
CDR3 DNA: TGTGCCTGCGAATCCGGGACCGGTAATCAGCCCCAGCATTTT
CDR3 protein: CACESGTGNQPQHF

clone size: NA
J gene: TRBJ2-7
D gene: TRBD1
V gene: TRBV2
CDR3 DNA: TGTGCCAGCAGGATCCCCGGGACAGGGGGCGGCCACGAGCAGTACTTC
CDR3 protein: CASRIPGTGGGHEQYF

clone size: NA
J gene: TRBJ2-1
D gene: TRBD2
V gene: TRBV27
CDR3 DNA: TGTGCCAGCAGGACTAGCGGTATTACATATGAGCAGTTCTTC
CDR3 protein: CASRTSGITYEQFF

clone size: once
J gene: TRBJ2-7
D gene: TRBD2
V gene: TRBV6-5
CDR3 DNA: TGTGCCAGCAGTAGGCCGGGACTAGCGGGAGTCGAGCAGTACTTC
CDR3 protein: CASSRPGLAGVEQYF

clone size: NA
J gene: TRBJ1-3
D gene: NA
V gene: TRBV2
CDR3 DNA: TGTGCCAGCAGTGGCAGGGGTTCCGGAAACACCATATATTTT
CDR3 protein: CASSGRGSGNTIYF

clone size: NA
J gene: TRBJ2-7
D gene: TRBD2
V gene: TRBV10-2
CDR3 DNA: TGCGCCAGCAGTCGGACTAGCGGGGGGGTACACGAGCAGTACTTC
CDR3 protein: CASSRTSGGVHEQYF

clone size: NA
J gene: TRBJ1-1
D gene: NA
V gene: TRBV7-6
CDR3 DNA: TGTGCCAGCAGCTTAGGCGGATCAGTCCTCACTGAAGCTTTCTTT
CDR3 protein: CASSLGGSVLTEAFF

clone size: NA
J gene: TRBJ1-4
D gene: TRBD1
V gene: TRBV10-3
CDR3 DNA: TGTGCCACCTACGGACAGGGAACCGGTAGTGACGGCGAAAAACTGTTTTTT
CDR3 protein: CATYGQGTGSDGEKLFF

clone size: NA
J gene: TRBJ1-5
D gene: TRBD1
V gene: TRBV7-8
CDR3 DNA: TGTGCCAGCAGACCCATGGGACAGGGTGATCAGCCCCAGCATTTT
CDR3 protein: CASRPMGQGDQPQHF

clone size: NA
J gene: TRBJ1-2
D gene: NA
V gene: TRBV6-6
CDR3 DNA: TGTGCCAGCAGTTACTTAGGTGATGGCTACACCTTC
CDR3 protein: CASSYLGDGYTF

clone size: NA
J gene: TRBJ1-2
D gene: NA
V gene: TRBV19
CDR3 DNA: TGTGCCAGTTTTAAAGGGTATAACTATGGCTACACCTTC
CDR3 protein: CASFKGYNYGYTF

clone size: NA
J gene: TRBJ1-1
D gene: NA
V gene: TRBV4-2
CDR3 DNA: TGTGCCAGCAGCCAATCGGGGGTAAGCACTGAAGCTTTCTTT
CDR3 protein: CASSQSGVSTEAFF

clone size: NA
J gene: TRBJ2-1
D gene: TRBD2
V gene: TRBV2
CDR3 DNA: TGTGCCAGCAGTCTAGCGGGGGGCTCCTACAATGAGCAGTTCTTC
CDR3 protein: CASSLAGGSYNEQFF

clone size: NA
J gene: TRBJ2-7
D gene: NA
V gene: TRBV5-4
CDR3 DNA: TGTGCCAGCAGCTTGGGTCAGGGCTCCTACGAGCAGTACTTC
CDR3 protein: CASSLGQGSYEQYF

clone size: NA
J gene: TRBJ1-6
D gene: NA
V gene: TRBV28
CDR3 DNA: TGTGCCAGCACCGGACAGTACCTCACGAATAATTCACCCCTCCACTTT
CDR3 protein: CASTGQYLTNNSPLHF

clone size: NA
J gene: TRBJ1-6
D gene: NA
V gene: TRBV2
CDR3 DNA: TGTGCCAGCAGTGACCTTAATTCACCCCTCCACTTT
CDR3 protein: CASSDLNSPLHF